This T cell receptor beta chain was retrieved from a study of blood T cell repertoires in COVID-19. As for the study in general: From the United States, Italy and Spain came samples of acute and convalescent COVID-19.

How the authors handled the data: Reference gene primer amplification in the assay estimated nucleated cell counts. Clones were sequenced by immunoSEQ multiplex PCR, and TCRdb holds only the in-frame ones, with some missing. V and J calls plus clone size are reproduced from that table; the DNA served to infer D and trimming. Found here are some 50,000 clones, less than 95% of them singletons; the top ten hold approximately 6.2%. The CDR3 consists of 13 residues. The V end was cut by 3 bases, the J end by 6 bases, with 11 bases between. Looked up from germline, CDR1 is DFQATT and CDR2 is SNEGSKA (reference sequence).

The sample was peripheral blood. The chain employs TRBV20-1 and TRBJ2-2, with D possibly matching TRBD1 (6 bases). This TCR derives from a man aged 35-49 years with acute or convalescent COVID-19. The CDR3 DNA reads TGCAGTGCTAGTTCAGGGGTTCCCGGGGAGCTGTTTTTT. Translation gives CSASSGVPGELFF.